Shown below are 9 T cell receptor beta chains from a single sample sequenced in a study of blood T cell repertoires in COVID-19. Data came from immunoSEQ multiplex PCR; TCRdb stores just in-frame clones and leaves some out. The sample records around 220,000 clones, approximately 86% being singletons. Sequencing was done on a sample of PBMCs or T cells enriched from blood (not recorded which). The origin of the receptors is a woman between 50 and 59 years old with acute COVID-19.

The gene calls are TRBV5-6 and TRBJ2-5, with D hard to call. With 4 bases removed from V and 11 bases from J, the gap between germline ends came to 12 bases. CDR1 is SGHDT and CDR2 is YYEEEE in the germline V gene. The CDR3 runs to 11 residues. This CDR3 reads CASSIATEQYF. The CDR3, as DNA: TGTGCCAGCAGCATCGCGACTGAACAGTACTTC.

DNA of the CDR3: TGTGCCAGCAGTTACTCGCCTAGCAGACCCCTCGTTGAAAATGAGCAGTTCTTC. Its protein is CASSYSPSRPLVENEQFF. This chain links TRBV6-2 or TRBV6-3 with TRBJ2-1; D is possibly TRBD2 (5 bases). The V gene lost 0 bases and the J gene lost 7 bases, with 22 bases spanning the gap. From germline, CDR1 is MNHEY and CDR2 SVGEGT. The CDR3 is 18 residues long.

The J gene is TRBJ1-2, the V gene TRBV6-5, with D perhaps matching TRBD1 (6 bases). V lost 5 bases and J 7 bases, leaving 14 bases between the germline ends. Germline CDR1 and CDR2: MNHEY and SVGAGI. The CDR3 length is 13 residues. The CDR3 sequence: CASSRTAEGGYTF. For the CDR3, the DNA is TGTGCCAGCAGTCGGACAGCGGAAGGTGGCTACACCTTC.

The chain recombines TRBV27 with TRBJ2-1, with 8 bases identical to TRBD1. V lost 8 bases and J lost 4; bases outside the gene matches: 4. The CDR3 length is 13 residues. Per germline, CDR1 MNHEY and CDR2 SMNVEV (reference sequence). CDR3 protein: CASRQGIYNEQFF. The DNA for the CDR3 is TGTGCCAGCCGACAGGGGATTTACAATGAGCAGTTCTTC.

The chain employs TRBV2 and TRBJ1-4; D is uncertain. Trimming stripped 7 bases from V and 1 base from J, with 7 bases between. The length of the CDR3 is 13 residues. Germline V gene data show CDR1 as SNHLY and CDR2 as FYNNEI. The CDR3 loop is CASTRLTNEKLFF. The CDR3, as DNA: TGTGCCAGCACAAGACTAACTAATGAAAAACTGTTTTTT. The whole variable domain, remainder taken from reference TRBV2 and TRBJ1-4, is EPEVTQTPSHQVTQMGQEVILRCVPISNHLYFYWYRQILGQKVEFLVSFYNNEISEKSEIFDDQFSVERPDGSNFTLKIRSTKLEDSAMYFCASTRLTNEKLFFGSGTQLSVL.

This clone was seen a few times. This sequence joins TRBV4-2 and TRBJ1-5, with TRBD1 as a possible D gene (5 bases). Germline CDR1 reads LGHNA; CDR2 reads YNFKEQ. Trimming removed 0 bases at V and 4 bases at J, with 10 bases between. This CDR3 is built from 15 residues. As DNA, the CDR3 is TGTGCCAGCAGCCAAGAGACTGGGGGGAATCAGCCCCAGCATTTT. Translating gives CASSQETGGNQPQHF.

CDR3 amino acids: CASSFGTSSLSGANVLTF. In DNA, the CDR3 is TGTGCCAGCAGCTTCGGGACTAGCTCCCTCTCTGGGGCCAACGTCCTGACTTTC. V and J are TRBV6-4 and TRBJ2-6, with 9 positions matching TRBD2. V gave up 6 bases and J gave up 0 bases; unmatched junction bases: 9. This CDR3 comprises 18 residues. Per germline, CDR1 MRHNA and CDR2 SNTAGT.

This chain uses TRBV27 with TRBJ1-3, with D uncertain. The germline V gene encodes CDR1 MNHEY and CDR2 SMNVEV (reference sequence). The V end was cut by 6 bases, the J end by 0 bases, with 12 bases between. The CDR3 has 15 residues. The CDR3 DNA sequence: TGTGCCAGCAGCCCCAGGCCGATCTCTGGAAACACCATATATTTT. It yields the protein CASSPRPISGNTIYF.

The chain employs TRBV7-2 and TRBJ2-5; D is perhaps TRBD1 (6 bases). This CDR3 is built from 16 residues. CDR1 is SGHTA, CDR2 FQGNSA, per germline. Trimming removed 4 bases at V and 5 bases at J, with 20 bases between. The CDR3 sequence: CASSSRPLPRGETQYF. DNA for the CDR3: TGTGCCAGCAGCTCCCGCCCCCTTCCTAGGGGGGAGACCCAGTACTTC. Complete variable domain (other parts from reference TRBV7-2 and TRBJ2-5): GAGVSQSPSNKVTEKGKDVELRCDPISGHTALYWYRQSLGQGLEFLIYFQGNSAPDKSGLPSDRFSAERTGGSVSTLTIQRTQQEDSAVYLCASSSRPLPRGETQYFGPGTRLLVL.